This is a list of T cell receptor beta chains from one sample in a study of regulatory dendritic cells for organ transplantation. Antigens for these TCRs are unknown. Produced via immunoSEQ multiplex PCR; TCRdb's table is partial and in-frame only. Of about 10,000 clones listed, approximately 80% are singletons. The sample taken for sequencing was memory CD4+ T cells from blood cultured with dendritic cells. These receptors originate from a human donor in good health. The CDR3 runs from the conserved cysteine through the conserved F or W. D genes are given only for firm matches. Rows may omit the clone size; those that give it use once, few, many or a size class.

size: .
J: TRBJ1-3
V: TRBV10-3
D: .
CDR3: CAISGYSGNTIYF
DNA: TGTGCCATCAGTGGATACTCTGGAAACACCATATATTTT

size: few
J: TRBJ1-5
V: TRBV19
D: .
CDR3: CASSISGQQYYSNQPQHF
DNA: TGTGCCAGTAGTATCTCGGGGCAGCAATACTATAGCAATCAGCCCCAGCATTTT

size: .
J: TRBJ1-2
V: TRBV29-1
D: .
CDR3: CSVEINYGYTF
DNA: TGCAGCGTTGAAATCAACTATGGCTACACCTTC

size: .
J: TRBJ1-6
V: TRBV7-2
D: .
CDR3: CASTETTVGQSPLHF
DNA: TGTGCCAGCACCGAAACGACAGTTGGGCAATCACCCCTCCACTTT

size: few
J: TRBJ1-2
V: TRBV6-1
D: .
CDR3: CASSEVISPGSHYGYTF
DNA: TGTGCCAGCAGTGAAGTTATATCGCCCGGAAGCCACTATGGCTACACCTTC

size: .
J: TRBJ1-1
V: TRBV7-2
D: .
CDR3: CASSYPLREAFF
DNA: TGTGCCAGCAGCTATCCTCTTCGTGAAGCTTTCTTT

size: .
J: TRBJ2-5
V: TRBV9
D: .
CDR3: CASSAPLAPETQYF
DNA: TGTGCCAGCAGCGCCCCCCTAGCCCCAGAGACCCAGTACTTC

size: .
J: TRBJ2-5
V: TRBV30
D: .
CDR3: CACRPSGREETQYF
DNA: TGTGCCTGCCGCCCTTCGGGCAGAGAAGAGACCCAGTACTTC

size: .
J: TRBJ2-7
V: TRBV6-1
D: .
CDR3: CASVQVGYEQYF
DNA: TGTGCCAGCGTCCAGGTCGGGTACGAGCAGTACTTC

size: .
J: TRBJ2-4
V: TRBV7-2
D: .
CDR3: CASSSEGGVKNIQYF
DNA: TGTGCCAGCAGCTCCGAAGGTGGGGTCAAAAACATTCAGTACTTC